Below are 13 T cell receptor beta chains sequenced from a single sample in a study of a mutant IDH1 vaccine in newly diagnosed glioma. Their specific antigens are unknown. Stated time point: week 23, last vaccination. In every dose of vaccine, 300 ug of mutant IDH1 20-mer peptide was given alongside topical imiquimod. The data were produced by immunoSEQ multiplex PCR, yet TCRdb's version contains in-frame clones alone and is incomplete. The sample consists of around 40,000 clones, around 76% of them appearing once. The material sequenced was PBMCs, taken from a glioma patient whose treatment included an IDH1 peptide vaccine. The receptors here all came from a woman between 35 and 50 years old with glioma. Some clones in this sample may be carry-over from other donors' samples.

The chain employs TRBV7-2 and TRBJ2-7, with D hard to call. The CDR3 covers 12 residues. Germline values: CDR1 SGHTA, CDR2 FQGNSA. Trimming took off 5 bases at V and 0 bases at J, with 5 bases between the two ends. The CDR3 coding sequence is TGTGCCAGCAGCCCGAGCTCCTACGAGCAGTACTTC. Protein product: CASSPSSYEQYF.

The chain recombines TRBV29-1 with TRBJ2-3; unclear D gene. Trimming stripped 6 bases from V and 2 bases from J, with 6 bases between. Germline lookup yields CDR1 SQVTM and CDR2 ANQGSEA. The CDR3 is 11 residues long. CDR3 sequence: CSVGFTDTQYF. For the CDR3, the DNA is TGCAGCGTAGGGTTCACAGATACGCAGTATTTT.

The V gene is TRBV29-1, the J gene TRBJ2-3, with 7 nucleotides matching TRBD2. The V segment lost 7 bases and the J segment 0 bases; nucleotides outside the gene matches: 7. The CDR3 is made up of 14 amino acids. The germline gives CDR1 SQVTM, CDR2 ANQGSEA. CDR3 residues: CSGKLAPSTDTQYF. In DNA form, the CDR3 reads TGCAGCGGAAAACTAGCGCCTAGCACAGATACGCAGTATTTT.

This clone appeared a few times. The chain has TRBV5-1 and TRBJ2-6, with TRBD1 matching over 7 bases. Germline V gene lookup returns CDR1 SGHRS and CDR2 YFSETQ. The CDR3 is 17 amino acids. The ends lost 0 bases at V and 0 bases at J; junction bases unmatched: 3. The CDR3: CASSLGDRVSGANVLTF. DNA for the CDR3: TGCGCCAGCAGCTTGGGAGACAGGGTCTCTGGGGCCAACGTCCTGACTTTC.

This sequence joins TRBV5-1 and TRBJ2-7, with TRBD1 as a possible D gene (6 bases). Germline V gene lookup returns CDR1 SGHRS and CDR2 YFSETQ. This CDR3 has 14 amino acids. Deletions cut 4 bases from V and 0 bases from J, with 11 bases between. DNA of the CDR3: TGCGCCAGCAGCCGGACAGCCAGCTCCTACGAGCAGTACTTC. It is translated as CASSRTASSYEQYF.

The rearrangement joins TRBV7-9 to TRBJ2-5, with 9 bases fitting TRBD2. Germline-derived CDR1 and CDR2 are SEHNR and FQNEAQ (reference sequence). V lost 5 bases, J lost 5 bases, and 15 bases stayed unmatched. This CDR3 contains 17 residues. CDR3 in amino acids: CASSPSGRGLAEETQYF. For the CDR3, the DNA is TGTGCCAGCAGCCCCTCGGGCAGGGGACTAGCCGAGGAGACCCAGTACTTC.

The chain links TRBV18 to TRBJ1-2, with D perhaps TRBD1 (6 bases). Germline V CDR1 and CDR2: KGHSH, LQKENI. With 2 bases removed from V and 8 bases from J, the gap between germline ends came to 12 bases. This CDR3 contains 13 residues. This chain's CDR3 is CASSPMGAEGYTF. The CDR3 DNA is TGTGCCAGCTCACCAATGGGGGCAGAGGGCTACACCTTC.

The chain recombines TRBV7-9 with TRBJ1-5; possible D gene TRBD1, 5 bases. The CDR3 loop spans 12 amino acids. Germline V gene lookup returns CDR1 SEHNR and CDR2 FQNEAQ (reference sequence). V was trimmed by 5 bases and J by 6 bases, leaving 8 bases between them. The CDR3 here is CASSQGVQPQHF. The DNA for the CDR3 is TGTGCCAGCAGCCAAGGGGTTCAGCCCCAGCATTTT.

The chain has TRBV7-2 and TRBJ2-3; D remains unclear. The CDR3 contains 14 residues. CDR1 is SGHTA and CDR2 is FQGNSA in the germline V gene. Deletions cut 7 bases from V and 0 bases from J, with 11 bases between. CDR3 sequence reads: CASTSLPSTDTQYF. The CDR3 bases are TGTGCCAGCACCTCACTCCCTAGCACAGATACGCAGTATTTT.

This chain links TRBV11-2 with TRBJ2-1, with 7 nucleotides matching TRBD2. CDR1 SGHAT and CDR2 FQNNGV come from the germline V gene. There are 14 residues in the CDR3. The ends lost 5 bases at V and 5 bases at J; junction bases unmatched: 6. CDR3 nucleotide sequence: TGTGCCAGCAGCAAGGGACTACTCGACAATGAGCAGTTCTTC. It is translated as CASSKGLLDNEQFF. The whole variable domain, filled in from reference TRBV11-2 and TRBJ2-1, reads EAGVAQSPRYKIIEKRQSVAFWCNPISGHATLYWYQQILGQGPKLLIQFQNNGVVDDSQLPKDRFSAERLKGVDSTLKIQPAKLEDSAVYLCASSKGLLDNEQFFGPGTRLTVL.

This clone was detected a few times. This chain uses TRBV6-5 with TRBJ1-1; maybe TRBD1 (6 bases). There are 15 residues in the CDR3. With 8 bases removed from V and 3 bases from J, the gap between germline ends came to 19 bases. Per germline, CDR1 MNHEY and CDR2 SVGAGI. The CDR3, as DNA: TGTGCCAGCGGACGGGGGCTCGGGTGGGACACTGAAGCTTTCTTT. This gives the protein CASGRGLGWDTEAFF.

The chain employs TRBV20-1 and TRBJ2-7; D remains unclear. Germline assignment: CDR1 DFQATT and CDR2 SNEGSKA (reference sequence). Trimming stripped 6 bases from V and 6 bases from J, with 12 bases between. This CDR3 region has 11 residues. The CDR3 DNA reads as TGCAGTGCCAGTCATAGTTCCGAGCAGTACTTC. It is translated as CSASHSSEQYF.

The V and J genes are TRBV7-9 and TRBJ1-5; 8 positions match TRBD1. Germline V gene data show CDR1 as SEHNR and CDR2 as FQNEAQ (reference sequence). CDR3 length: 12 amino acids. V was pared by 5 bases and J by 14 bases, with 8 bases of the junction left unmatched. CDR3 sequence: CASSRWGQDEHF. CDR3 bases: TGTGCCAGCAGCCGTTGGGGACAGGACGAGCATTTT.